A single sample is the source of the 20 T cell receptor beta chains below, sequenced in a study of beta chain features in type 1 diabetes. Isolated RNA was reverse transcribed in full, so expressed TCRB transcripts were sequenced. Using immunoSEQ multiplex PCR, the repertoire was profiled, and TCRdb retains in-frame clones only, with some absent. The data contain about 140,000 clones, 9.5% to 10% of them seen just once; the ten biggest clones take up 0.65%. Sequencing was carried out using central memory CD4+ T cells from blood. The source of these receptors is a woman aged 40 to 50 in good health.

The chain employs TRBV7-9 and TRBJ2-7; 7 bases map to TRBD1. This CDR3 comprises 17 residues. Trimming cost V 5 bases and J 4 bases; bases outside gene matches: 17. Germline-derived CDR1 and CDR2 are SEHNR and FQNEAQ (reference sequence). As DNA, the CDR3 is TGTGCCAGCAGCCCCCGGACAGGAACCCCTAGGGAGTACGAGCAGTACTTC. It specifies CASSPRTGTPREYEQYF.

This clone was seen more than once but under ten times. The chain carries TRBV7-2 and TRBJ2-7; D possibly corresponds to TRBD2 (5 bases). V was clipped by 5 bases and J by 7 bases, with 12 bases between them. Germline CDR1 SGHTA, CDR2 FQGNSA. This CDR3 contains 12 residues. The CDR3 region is CASSLQRGEQYF. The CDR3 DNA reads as TGTGCCAGCAGCCTACAGCGAGGGGAGCAGTACTTC.

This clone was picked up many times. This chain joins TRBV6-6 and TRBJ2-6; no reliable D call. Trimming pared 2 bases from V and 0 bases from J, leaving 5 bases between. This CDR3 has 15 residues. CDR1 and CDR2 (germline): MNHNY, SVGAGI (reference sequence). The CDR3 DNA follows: TGTGCCAGCAGTTACGAGCGCTCTGGGGCCAACGTCCTGACTTTC. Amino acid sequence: CASSYERSGANVLTF.

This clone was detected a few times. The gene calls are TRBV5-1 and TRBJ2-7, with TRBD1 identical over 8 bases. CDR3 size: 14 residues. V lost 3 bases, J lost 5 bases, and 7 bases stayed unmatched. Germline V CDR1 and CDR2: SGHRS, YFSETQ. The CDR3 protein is CASSWTGMSNEQYF. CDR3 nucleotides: TGCGCCAGCAGCTGGACAGGGATGAGCAACGAGCAGTACTTC. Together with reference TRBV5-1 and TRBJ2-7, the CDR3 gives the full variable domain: KAGVTQTPRYLIKTRGQQVTLSCSPISGHRSVSWYQQTPGQGLQFLFEYFSETQRNKGNFPGRFSGRQFSNSRSEMNVSTLELGDSALYLCASSWTGMSNEQYFGPGTRLTVT.

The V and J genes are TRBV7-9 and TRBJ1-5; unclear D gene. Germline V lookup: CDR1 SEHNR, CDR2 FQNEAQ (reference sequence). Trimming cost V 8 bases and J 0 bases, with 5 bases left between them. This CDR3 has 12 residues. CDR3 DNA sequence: TGTGCCAGCTCACTTAGCAATCAGCCCCAGCATTTT. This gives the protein CASSLSNQPQHF.

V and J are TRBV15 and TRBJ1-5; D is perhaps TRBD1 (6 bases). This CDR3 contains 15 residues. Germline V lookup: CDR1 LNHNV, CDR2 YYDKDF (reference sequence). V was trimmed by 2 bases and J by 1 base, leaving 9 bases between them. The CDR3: CATSRPTGSNQPQHF. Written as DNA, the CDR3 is TGTGCCACCAGCAGACCTACAGGGAGCAATCAGCCCCAGCATTTT. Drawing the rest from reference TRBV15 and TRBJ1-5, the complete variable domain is DAMVIQNPRYQVTQFGKPVTLSCSQTLNHNVMYWYQQKSSQAPKLLFHYYDKDFNNEADTPDNFQSRRPNTSFCFLDIRSPGLGDTAMYLCATSRPTGSNQPQHFGDGTRLSIL.

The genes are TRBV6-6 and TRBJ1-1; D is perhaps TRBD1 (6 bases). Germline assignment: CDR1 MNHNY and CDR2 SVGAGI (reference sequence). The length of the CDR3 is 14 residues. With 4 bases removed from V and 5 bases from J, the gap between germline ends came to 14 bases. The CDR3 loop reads CASSSGQRGTEAFF. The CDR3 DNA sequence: TGTGCCAGCAGTTCCGGACAGCGGGGGACTGAAGCTTTCTTT.

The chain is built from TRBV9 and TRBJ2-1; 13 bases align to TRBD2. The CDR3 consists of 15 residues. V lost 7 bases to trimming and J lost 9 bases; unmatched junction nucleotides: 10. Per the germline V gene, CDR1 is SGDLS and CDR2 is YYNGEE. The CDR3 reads CASGSTSGGAREQFF. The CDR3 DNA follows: TGTGCCAGCGGGTCAACTAGCGGGGGGGCGCGTGAGCAGTTCTTC.

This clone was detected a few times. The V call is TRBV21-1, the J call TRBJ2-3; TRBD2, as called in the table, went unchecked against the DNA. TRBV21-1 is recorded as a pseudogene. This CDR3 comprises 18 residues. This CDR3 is CASSKGTKAVVGTDTQYF. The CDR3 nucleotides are TGTGCCAGCAGCAAAGGTACCAAAGCGGTGGTCGGCACAGATACGCAGTATTTT.

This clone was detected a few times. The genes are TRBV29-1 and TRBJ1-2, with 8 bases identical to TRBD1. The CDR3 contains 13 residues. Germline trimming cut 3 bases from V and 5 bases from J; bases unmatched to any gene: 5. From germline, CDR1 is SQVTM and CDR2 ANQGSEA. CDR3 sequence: CSVEAGQGYGYTF. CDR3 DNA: TGCAGCGTTGAGGCTGGACAGGGTTATGGCTACACCTTC.

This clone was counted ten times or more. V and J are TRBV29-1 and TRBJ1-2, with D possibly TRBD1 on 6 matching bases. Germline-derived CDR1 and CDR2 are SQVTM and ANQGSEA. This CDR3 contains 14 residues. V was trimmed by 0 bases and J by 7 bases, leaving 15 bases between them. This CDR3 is CSVEEQGWFGGYTF. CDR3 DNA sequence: TGCAGCGTTGAAGAACAGGGTTGGTTTGGTGGCTACACCTTC.

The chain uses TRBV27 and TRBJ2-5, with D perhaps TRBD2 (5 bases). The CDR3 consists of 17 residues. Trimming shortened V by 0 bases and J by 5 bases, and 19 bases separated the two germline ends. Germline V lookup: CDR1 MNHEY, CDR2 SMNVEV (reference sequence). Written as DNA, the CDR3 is TGTGCCAGCAGTTTATCATCCCGAGGGTTGGGTAGTGAGACCCAGTACTTC. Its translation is CASSLSSRGLGSETQYF.

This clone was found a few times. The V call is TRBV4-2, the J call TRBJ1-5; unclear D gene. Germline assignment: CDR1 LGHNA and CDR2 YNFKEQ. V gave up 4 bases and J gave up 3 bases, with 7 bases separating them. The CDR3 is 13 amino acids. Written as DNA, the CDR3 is TGTGCCAGCAGCCTCGGAGTCAATCAGCCCCAGCATTTT. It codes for CASSLGVNQPQHF.

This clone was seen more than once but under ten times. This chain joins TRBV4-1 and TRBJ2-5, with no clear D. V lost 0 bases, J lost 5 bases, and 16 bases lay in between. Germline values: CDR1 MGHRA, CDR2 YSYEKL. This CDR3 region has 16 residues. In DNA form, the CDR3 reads TGCGCCAGCAGCCAAGATCGAGGAGCCTCTGGGGAGACCCAGTACTTC. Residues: CASSQDRGASGETQYF.

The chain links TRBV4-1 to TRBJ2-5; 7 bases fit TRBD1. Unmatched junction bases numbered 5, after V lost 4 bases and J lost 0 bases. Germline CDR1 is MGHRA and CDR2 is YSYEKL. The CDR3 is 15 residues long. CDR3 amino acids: CASSLWTGDQETQYF. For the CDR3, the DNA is TGCGCCAGCAGCCTATGGACAGGCGACCAAGAGACCCAGTACTTC.

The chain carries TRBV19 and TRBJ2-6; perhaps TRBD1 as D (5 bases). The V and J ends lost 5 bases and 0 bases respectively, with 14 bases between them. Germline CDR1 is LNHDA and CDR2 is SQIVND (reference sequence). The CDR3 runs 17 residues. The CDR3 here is CASSRRTQFSGANVLTF. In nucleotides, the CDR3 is TGTGCCAGTAGTCGCCGGACACAATTCTCTGGGGCCAACGTCCTGACTTTC.

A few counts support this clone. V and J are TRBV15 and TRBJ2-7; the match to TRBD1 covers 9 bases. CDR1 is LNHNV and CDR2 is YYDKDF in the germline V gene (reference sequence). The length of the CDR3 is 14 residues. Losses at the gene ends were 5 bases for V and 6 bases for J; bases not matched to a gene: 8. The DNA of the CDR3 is TGTGCCACCAGCTTACAGGGGGCTCGCGGCGAGCAGTACTTC. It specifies CATSLQGARGEQYF.

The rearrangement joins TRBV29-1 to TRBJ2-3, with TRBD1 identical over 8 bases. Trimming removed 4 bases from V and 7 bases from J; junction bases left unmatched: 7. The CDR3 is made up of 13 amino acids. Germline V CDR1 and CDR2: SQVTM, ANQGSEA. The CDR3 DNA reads TGCAGCGTTGCAGGACAGGGCCTCCATACGCAGTATTTT. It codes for CSVAGQGLHTQYF.

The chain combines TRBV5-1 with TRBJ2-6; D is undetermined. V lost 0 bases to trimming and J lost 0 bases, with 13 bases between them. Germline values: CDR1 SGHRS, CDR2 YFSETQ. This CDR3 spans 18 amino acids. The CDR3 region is CASSLVPVTSSGANVLTF. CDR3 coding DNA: TGCGCCAGCAGCTTGGTTCCAGTCACCAGCTCTGGGGCCAACGTCCTGACTTTC.

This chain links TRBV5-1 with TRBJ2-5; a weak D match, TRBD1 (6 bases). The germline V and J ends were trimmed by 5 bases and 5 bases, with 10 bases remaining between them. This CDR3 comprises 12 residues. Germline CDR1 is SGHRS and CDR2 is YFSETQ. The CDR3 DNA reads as TGCGCCAGCAGGGAGCAGGGGGAGACCCAGTACTTC. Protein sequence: CASREQGETQYF.